This T cell receptor beta chain was documented in a study of somatic mutations in cytotoxic T cells in rheumatoid arthritis. Study background: Flow sorting at nearly 100% purity was applied to some V beta antibody-stained T-cell populations, which included V beta1+ cells sequenced for TCRB. Broader study findings: Only rheumatoid arthritis patients, not healthy controls, showed CD8+ clonality increasing with age. Compared with age-matched healthy controls, rheumatoid arthritis patients did not differ significantly in CD8+ T-cell clonality.

The V end was cut by 8 bases, the J end by 0 bases, with 11 bases between. CDR3 length equals 15 residues. Germline V lookup: CDR1 MDHEN, CDR2 SYDVKM. Authors' data handling: The authors rarely found patient CD8+ clones larger than 1% matching published virus-specific TCRB sequences. Sequencing was performed with immunoSEQ multiplex PCR; in TCRdb, only in-frame clones are kept and a portion is missing. V, J and clone size were drawn from that table, and D and trimming were deduced from the DNA. The sample holds a few thousand clones, more than 70% seen once. A single count supports this clone. Its antigen is undetermined.

This clonotype was sampled from a woman aged 45 to 65 with rheumatoid arthritis. Sequenced input: CD8+ T cells sorted from blood. V gene TRBV28 combines with J gene TRBJ1-6, with D unclear. CDR3 nucleotides: TGTGCCAGCGCTGAGATTAGCTCCTATAATTCACCCCTCCACTTT. As protein: CASAEISSYNSPLHF. Combining the CDR3 with reference TRBV28 and TRBJ1-6 gives the whole variable domain DVKVTQSSRYLVKRTGEKVFLECVQDMDHENMFWYRQDPGLGLRLIYFSYDVKMKEKGDIPEGYSVSREKKERFSLILESASTNQTSMYLCASAEISSYNSPLHFGNGTRLTVT.